The T cell receptor beta chain described here comes from a study of blood T cell repertoires in COVID-19 (dated by TCRdb to 2018 to 2021). Regarding the study in general: The collaborator samples originated in the United States, Italy and Spain and spanned the acute and convalescent phases of COVID-19. The material from the prospective study consisted of cDNA or gDNA derived from T cells, B-cell-depleted T cells, or PBMCs. Subjects who had been exposed to COVID-19, were actively infected with it, or had recovered from it provided the deeply sampled blood TCRbeta repertoires that made up the dataset. The repertoires were made available in a free public database intended to serve as a resource for research on the immune response to SARS-CoV-2. The samples were drawn from the first 160 participants of the ongoing ImmuneRACE study and from 950 to 1,500 subjects provided by 6 global collaborators. Nearly every sample came with metadata listing a de-identified subject ID, COVID-19 status, age in years and sex. Where HLA class I and class II types were available, the types were taken from metadata supplied by the sample provider, not from assay-based typing. Study-level results and caveats: Clinical and demographic metadata were provided uncurated, with the amount varying by source and participant.

This clone appeared a few times. It has no known antigen specificity. Base quality data are lacking; no much larger clone is found one base away. The germline V gene gives CDR1 as SGHTA and CDR2 as FQGTGA. From its cysteine to its phenylalanine, the CDR3 spans 13 amino acids. The read is trimmed to its CDR3 DNA, 39 bases read in frame from base 1. V drops 1 base and J drops 1 base, leaving 4 bases in between. A second Seattle source provided samples from volunteer blood donors who had recovered from COVID-19. Each collaborating institution followed its own protocols to collect whole blood in K2EDTA tubes. For TCRbeta analysis, collaborators shipped samples in one of three forms: frozen whole blood, isolated PBMCs, or DNA extracted from either of those sample types. The immunoSEQ Assay, a bias-controlled multiplex PCR, was used to amplify TCRbeta CDR3 regions from genomic DNA. The original pipeline was this. Within the assay, amplification of reference gene primers was used to estimate how many nucleated cells each sample contained. Sequence reads were collapsed and filtered to measure the absolute abundance of every unique TCRbeta CDR3 rearrangement. For each sample, productive Simpson clonality was calculated by taking the square root of Simpson's diversity index across productive rearrangements. Sourced from immuneACCESS, this table was stored by TCRdb with only in-frame sequences that have V and J called. A share of the clones is absent; for the studies checked, an unresolved V gene accounts for under half, and the remainder has no known explanation. V, J and clone size are taken as reported in that table, and D and trimming were inferred from the DNA itself. The sample data list roughly 160,000 clones, and around 83% of these were observed just once. The ten largest clones represent roughly 19% of the sample.

The chain is assembled from TRBV7-3 and TRBJ1-1; the D gene identity is not certain. This clonotype was sampled from a woman in her seventies who had recovered from COVID-19. Sequences were obtained from peripheral blood. This receptor carries the CDR3 CASSLNRNTEAFF. The nucleotides read TGTGCCAGCAGCTTAAACAGGAACACTGAAGCTTTCTTT.